This note documents a single T cell receptor (beta chain) sequence. This record comes from a study of tumor T cells in aggressive B-cell lymphoma. Measured with immunoSEQ multiplex PCR; TCRdb has only the in-frame clones, and not every one. The sample includes some 600 clones, roughly 94% of them seen just once. The CDR3 loop spans 13 amino acids. Per germline, CDR1 LNHDA and CDR2 SQIVND (reference sequence). Deletions cut 1 base from V and 10 bases from J, with 10 bases between. The genes are TRBV19 and TRBJ1-4; the D gene is possibly TRBD1 (5 bases). The sequenced sample was tumor tissue. The TCR sequence derives from an adult with diffuse large B cell lymphoma. The CDR3 spells CASSIGTRGKLFF. The CDR3, as DNA: TGTGCCAGTAGTATAGGGACAAGGGGAAAACTGTTTTTT.